The 18 T cell receptor beta chains below all came from one sample that was sequenced in a study of cytomegalovirus exposure and HLA in healthy donors. PCR primers comprised 60 Vbeta and 13 Jbeta primers. Data came from immunoSEQ multiplex PCR; TCRdb stores just in-frame clones and leaves some out. Of about 140,000 clones listed, about 70% are singletons. The sequenced material came from PBMCs. The receptors derive from a man younger than 35 in good health and CMV-seronegative.

The CDR3 region is CASRTTGVQPQHF. Here the CDR3 DNA reads TGTGCCAGTAGGACGACAGGGGTTCAGCCCCAGCATTTT. The V and J genes are TRBV19 and TRBJ1-5; TRBD1 agrees at 8 bases. Germline loops: CDR1 LNHDA, CDR2 SQIVND (reference sequence). V was pared by 6 bases and J by 6 bases, with 4 bases of the junction left unmatched. CDR3 length equals 13 residues.

The rearrangement uses TRBV27 and TRBJ2-1; 7 bases are shared with TRBD1. This CDR3 is built from 14 residues. Trimming removed 5 bases from V and 6 bases from J; junction bases left unmatched: 7. Germline CDR1 reads MNHEY; CDR2 reads SMNVEV (reference sequence). CDR3 loop: CASSPRTGLNEQFF. The CDR3, as DNA: TGTGCCAGCAGTCCAAGGACAGGCCTCAATGAGCAGTTCTTC.

The rearrangement uses TRBV27 and TRBJ2-3; D gene ambiguous. The germline gives CDR1 MNHEY, CDR2 SMNVEV (reference sequence). V gave up 5 bases and J gave up 0 bases, with 12 bases separating them. The CDR3 consists of 15 residues. CDR3 region: CASSRYSQSTDTQYF. The CDR3 DNA follows: TGTGCCAGCAGTCGATACAGCCAGAGCACAGATACGCAGTATTTT.

The chain uses TRBV13 and TRBJ1-2; 9 bases line up with TRBD1. Germline-derived CDR1 and CDR2 are PRHDT and FYEKMQ (reference sequence). CDR3 length: 13 amino acids. V dropped 3 bases and J dropped 5; count of bases not matched to a gene: 1. CDR3 in amino acids: CASSLTGGYGYTF. CDR3 in DNA: TGTGCCAGCAGCTTGACAGGGGGTTATGGCTACACCTTC.

The chain links TRBV7-3 to TRBJ2-5, with TRBD2 as a possible D gene (7 bases). The CDR3 runs to 16 residues. Germline-derived CDR1 and CDR2 are SGHTA and FQGTGA. Trimming shortened V by 2 bases and J by 4 bases, and 17 bases separated the two germline ends. The CDR3 sequence: CASSLGSAGAGETQYF. The DNA for the CDR3 is TGTGCCAGCAGCTTAGGGAGTGCGGGGGCGGGAGAGACCCAGTACTTC.

The chain employs TRBV6-6 and TRBJ2-2; TRBD1 agrees at 10 bases. The CDR3 contains 15 residues. The germline V gene has CDR1 MNHNY and CDR2 SVGAGI (reference sequence). V lost 7 bases and J lost 1; bases outside the gene matches: 3. The CDR3 DNA follows: TGTGCCAGCACCCGGGACAGGGGGAACACCGGGGAGCTGTTTTTT. This encodes CASTRDRGNTGELFF.

This clone came up once. This chain connects TRBV5-1 to TRBJ1-4; D is uncertain. This CDR3 is 13 amino acids long. V was cut by 0 bases and J by 6 bases, with 6 bases left in between. Germline V CDR1 and CDR2: SGHRS, YFSETQ. The CDR3 sequence is CASSLGGDEKLFF. In nucleotides, the CDR3 is TGCGCCAGCAGCTTGGGGGGAGATGAAAAACTGTTTTTT.

Only a few counts were recorded for this clone. The genes are TRBV6-1 and TRBJ1-1; TRBD1 might be the D (5 bases). Germline CDR1 MNHNS, CDR2 SASEGT. V was clipped by 4 bases and J by 11 bases, with 17 bases between them. CDR3 size: 13 residues. CDR3 nucleotides: TGTGCCAGCAGTGGCCCGGCGCCGGGGGGGGCTTTCTTT. Translated: CASSGPAPGGAFF.

This clone has just one count. In DNA, the CDR3 is TGCGCCAGCGGAGGGTCGGACAACGCCCGGCAGCCCCAGCATTTT. Translated: CASGGSDNARQPQHF. The chain uses TRBV5-1 and TRBJ1-5; D might be TRBD1 (5 bases). The ends were cut back, 7 bases at V and 7 bases at J, with 21 bases in the middle. This CDR3 region has 15 residues. From germline, CDR1 is SGHRS and CDR2 YFSETQ.

The gene calls are TRBV6-5 and TRBJ2-3; TRBD2 agrees at 7 bases. The germline gives CDR1 MNHEY, CDR2 SVGAGI. The CDR3 totals 15 residues. The trim removed 8 bases at V and 0 bases at J, leaving 8 bases unmatched. This CDR3 is CASRGERRSTDTQYF. The DNA for the CDR3 is TGTGCCAGCCGGGGGGAGCGGAGAAGCACAGATACGCAGTATTTT.

V gene TRBV9 combines with J gene TRBJ2-2; TRBD1 might be the D (5 bases). Trimming cost V 0 bases and J 5 bases, with 20 bases left between them. The germline V gene encodes CDR1 SGDLS and CDR2 YYNGEE. This CDR3 has 18 residues. The CDR3 bases are TGTGCCAGCAGCGTAGATCGTAGCAGGGATCTAGATACCGGGGAGCTGTTTTTT. It is translated as CASSVDRSRDLDTGELFF.

The chain employs TRBV28 and TRBJ2-6, with 8 nucleotides matching TRBD1. CDR1 is MDHEN, CDR2 SYDVKM, per germline. The CDR3 totals 16 residues. J gave up 3 bases and V 6 bases, and 7 bases lay outside the gene matches. The CDR3 here is CASRSGGSGGANVLTF. CDR3 sequence (DNA): TGTGCCAGCAGATCAGGGGGCTCGGGTGGGGCCAACGTCCTGACTTTC.

The rearrangement links TRBV11-2 to TRBJ2-7; TRBD1 is a possible D gene (5 bases). The CDR3 totals 15 residues. The V gene's germline CDR1 is SGHAT and CDR2 FQNNGV. Deletions cut 5 bases from V and 0 bases from J, with 14 bases between. CDR3 in DNA: TGTGCCAGCAGCCTCAAACAGGATTCCTCCTACGAGCAGTACTTC. It yields the protein CASSLKQDSSYEQYF.

This clone has more than one count but fewer than ten. The genes are TRBV2 and TRBJ1-4; 7 bases agree with TRBD1. This CDR3 spans 22 amino acids. Germline V gene data show CDR1 as SNHLY and CDR2 as FYNNEI. V trimming: 1 base; J trimming: 7 bases; junction bases outside the gene matches: 27. CDR3 sequence: CASSEVGGGTFGSLEFGEKLFF. The CDR3, as DNA: TGTGCCAGCAGTGAAGTAGGGGGCGGTACTTTCGGCTCTTTGGAGTTTGGTGAAAAACTGTTTTTT.

V usage is TRBV6-4 and J usage is TRBJ2-2; the D gene is possibly TRBD2 (6 bases). This CDR3 has 14 amino acids. From germline, CDR1 is MRHNA and CDR2 SNTAGT. Trimming removed 4 bases from V and 5 bases from J, with 11 bases in between. CDR3 residues: CASSATGETGELFF. In DNA form, the CDR3 reads TGTGCCAGCAGTGCGACGGGAGAGACCGGGGAGCTGTTTTTT.

The CDR3 reads CASSTGVYSNQPQHF. The CDR3, as DNA: TGCGCCAGCAGTACGGGGGTCTATAGCAATCAGCCCCAGCATTTT. J is TRBJ1-5 and V is TRBV10-2, with D maybe TRBD1 (5 bases). The CDR3 is made up of 15 amino acids. Trimming removed 5 bases at V and 0 bases at J, with 11 bases between. Germline V gene sequence: CDR1 WSHSY, CDR2 SAAADI.

The chain has TRBV7-3 and TRBJ2-2; D is unclear. Germline CDR1 SGHTA, CDR2 FQGTGA. The CDR3 has 13 residues. The V end was cut by 10 bases, the J end by 6 bases, with 15 bases between. The CDR3 nucleotides are TGTGCCATCCGGAGAGATACGTCCGGGGAGCTGTTTTTT. This encodes CAIRRDTSGELFF.

This chain connects TRBV6-1 to TRBJ2-5, with 12 nucleotides matching TRBD1. TRBJ2-7 explains the end of the DNA better; the J call may be wrong. In germline, CDR1 is MNHNS, CDR2 SASEGT. CDR3 length equals 15 residues. In DNA, the CDR3 is TGTGCCAGCAGTGGCCGGGACAGGGGGCACTACGAGCAGTACTTC. Translation: CASSGRDRGHYEQYF.